This entry is about one TCR beta chain. V was clipped by 1 base and J by 4 bases, with 8 bases between them. Germline-derived CDR1 and CDR2 are LGHDT and YNNKEL (reference sequence). The CDR3 totals 15 residues. The sample originates from a study of blood T cell repertoires in COVID-19. About the study: Researchers got acute and convalescent COVID-19 samples from the United States, Italy and Spain. Sample material is recorded as cDNA or gDNA derived from T cells, B-cell-depleted T cells, or PBMCs.

TCRdb's copy holds only in-frame clones and misses some; the assay was immunoSEQ multiplex PCR. The data show under 200,000 clones, about 85% seen once. This TCR was sampled from a man aged 55 to 70 with active or convalescent COVID-19. The gene calls are TRBV3-1 (or the pseudogene TRBV3-2) and TRBJ1-6, with D maybe TRBD1 (5 bases). Material: peripheral blood. CDR3: CASSQGNRYNSPLHF. CDR3 DNA sequence: TGTGCCAGCAGCCAAGGGAACAGGTATAATTCACCCCTCCACTTT.